This T cell receptor (beta chain) was recorded in a study of neurological immune-mediated disorders. The study's findings and limits: The repertoires of 18 of 34 multiple sclerosis patients were placed by phylogenetic grouping in a single related-CDR3 cluster, which may be a signature.

Each TCR transcript was tagged with a 10-nucleotide random UMI during 5'RACE. Per sequencing run, 15-18 subjects together gave over 190 million TCR-beta sequences. A single record per CDR3 protein comes from TCRdb applying MiXCR to the 5' RACE reads. The table includes approximately 65,000 distinct CDR3 sequences, 4.1% detected once. Unsorted libraries were generated from 2 million PBMCs. These cells had been stored in RNAlater at -80 C. This clonotype showed up many times. The antigen remains unidentified. The CDR3 is made up of 14 amino acids. The V end was cut by 10 bases, the J end by 1 base, with 13 bases between.

Sequencing was carried out using PBMCs. The sequence was collected from a middle-aged man with multiple sclerosis. The V call is TRBV12-3 or TRBV12-4, the J call TRBJ2-2; either TRBD1 or TRBD2 may supply D (5 bases each). In DNA form, the CDR3 reads TGTGCCATATCCGGGACCGAGAACACCGGGGAGCTGTTTTTT. Its translation: CAISGTENTGELFF.